This T cell receptor beta chain is from a study of memory CD4+ T cells and cytomegalovirus serostatus (dated by TCRdb to about 2019). Study-wide context: A total of about 33 healthy Belgian adults, of whom 9 were CMV seropositive and approximately 24 were CMV seronegative, were included in the cohort. The study sequenced CD4+ memory TCRbeta repertoires of a Belgian cohort with known cytomegalovirus serostatus to replicate a published TCR-based CMV serostatus classifier. General conclusions and limits of the study: On the Belgian cohort, the classifier based on the original framework reached a median bootstrapped AUC of 0.95, with a 95% CI of 0.76-1.00. Of under 200 previously reported CMV-associated TCRbeta sequences, around 67 appeared in the CD4+ memory repertoires, each in one to five individuals. Unlike the original study, which covered naive and memory CD4+ and CD8+ populations, the Belgian study sequenced only CD4+CD45RO+ memory cells. For CMV serostatus prediction, a median bootstrapped AUC of about 0.96 was reached with the original framework, and a median bootstrapped AUC of about 0.89 was reached with a US-trained random forest. Results were interpreted as suggesting that the CMV-associated TCR signature is largely present in the CD4+ memory repertoire.

The Quick-DNA Microprep Kit was used to extract genomic DNA from the sorted cells. Amplification of TCRbeta DNA was done with the immunoSEQ hsTCRbeta kit, following the protocol from the manufacturer. An Illumina MiSeq instrument was used to sequence the TCRbeta libraries. The study's processing was this. Once out-of-frame sequences had been removed, 2,204,828 distinct TCRbeta sequences were left, which works out to an average of roughly 64,000 per individual. Each individual was scored using the number of some 160 previously reported CMV-associated TCRbeta sequences that the individual carried and the total number of productive distinct TCRbeta sequences. A beta-binomial model was reimplemented in Python, and scikit-learn random forests with default parameters were trained on data from the US cohort. Classifier performance on the Belgian cohort was reported as the median AUC with percentile confidence intervals calculated over 10,000 bootstrap iterations. TCRdb's version of the immuneACCESS table is confined to in-frame rearrangements and falls short of the full clone set. An unresolved V gene accounts for under half of the shortfall where checked; the remainder is of unknown origin. The V and J calls and the clone size are those of that table, but D and trimming were determined from the DNA. Present in this sample are tens of thousands of clones, roughly three quarters of which were seen just once. 0.65% to 0.85% of the sample is held by the ten biggest clonotypes.

A FACSAria II was used to sort memory CD4+ T cells, defined as single viable CD3+CD4+CD8-CD45RO+ cells. CMV serostatus was determined using a Roche Elecsys assay that detects serum IgG against CMV pp150, pp28, p38 and p52. After the samples were thawed, total CD4+ T cells were enriched through positive selection using CD4 magnetic microbeads. The samples came from a different study that was designed specifically to examine the CD4+ T cell memory repertoire. Peripheral blood mononuclear cells were isolated and cryopreserved according to standard operating procedures, and serum was stored at -80 degrees C. The staining used CD3-PerCP (BW264/56), CD4-APC (RPA-T4), CD45RO-PE (UCHT1) and CD8-Pacific Orange (3B5) antibodies, and Sytox blue was used to exclude non-viable cells. The cysteine opens and the phenylalanine closes a CDR3 of 15 amino acids. The read is trimmed to its CDR3 DNA, 45 bases read in frame from base 1. V lost 3 bases and J lost 0 bases; the stretch between them is 12 bases long. CDR1 SGHDN and CDR2 FVKESK were looked up in the germline V gene.

Turning to this clone: Its antigen is still unknown. The input lacks base qualities; no much larger clone sits a single base away.

This TCR derives from an adult in good health and CMV-seronegative. Sequenced material: memory CD4+ T cells from blood. The chain is assembled from TRBV14 and TRBJ2-7; perhaps TRBD1 is the D gene, with 6 bases matching. The CDR3 is CASSQRDTSSYEQYF. The sequenced DNA: TGTGCCAGCAGCCAGAGGGACACCAGCTCCTACGAGCAGTACTTC.